These 7 T cell receptor beta chains originate from one sample sequenced in a study of blood T cell repertoires in COVID-19. The repertoire was sequenced with immunoSEQ multiplex PCR; TCRdb's copy has only in-frame clones and lacks some. This sample has 250,000 to 350,000 clones; roughly 84% occur once, and the top ten carry roughly 1.5%. The sample taken for sequencing was peripheral blood. All receptors derive from a human donor with COVID-19, enrolled during active disease. The donor label of this sample is uncertain.

This clone was detected once. The rearrangement joins TRBV19 to TRBJ2-3; 8 bases line up with TRBD2. Losses at the gene ends were 1 base for V and 7 bases for J; bases not matched to a gene: 13. This CDR3 is 17 amino acids long. Germline V lookup: CDR1 LNHDA, CDR2 SQIVND (reference sequence). The CDR3: CASSIVAGSGGRNTQYF. CDR3 DNA: TGTGCCAGTAGTATAGTAGCGGGATCGGGGGGTAGGAATACGCAGTATTTT.

This clone was seen once. The chain joins TRBV3-1 (or the pseudogene TRBV3-2) to TRBJ1-4; 8 positions agree with TRBD1. CDR3 length: 14 residues. Germline assignment: CDR1 LGHDT and CDR2 YNNKEL (reference sequence). After removal of 4 bases from V and 2 bases from J, the junction contained 0 bases not matched to a gene. CDR3 bases: TGTGCCAGCAGCCGACAGGGGACTAATGAAAAACTGTTTTTT. It specifies CASSRQGTNEKLFF.

In regard to this clone: A read error may produce the germline difference seen at one junction end. V is TRBV7-7 and J is TRBJ2-1; 10 bases match TRBD2. In germline, CDR1 is SSHAT, CDR2 FNYEAQ (reference sequence). The CDR3 has 16 residues. CDR3 loop: CASSPWTSGGGNEQFF. The CDR3 region has the DNA TGTGCTAGCAGCCCCTGGACTAGCGGAGGGGGCAATGAGCAGTTCTTC.

This chain connects TRBV27 to TRBJ1-1; D gene ambiguous. CDR1 is MNHEY and CDR2 is SMNVEV in the germline V gene (reference sequence). CDR3 length equals 14 residues. V shed 7 bases and J shed 4 bases, with 16 bases lying between them. The CDR3 DNA reads TGTGCCAGCACTCGGACTCCGGTGGGCACTGAAGCTTTCTTT. Its protein is CASTRTPVGTEAFF.

Comment on this clone: The sample carries other DNA sequences with the same CDR3. J is TRBJ2-2 and V is TRBV29-1; no definite D call. This CDR3 region has 12 residues. V lost 3 bases and J 5 bases, leaving 7 bases between the germline ends. Germline CDR1 reads SQVTM; CDR2 reads ANQGSEA. This CDR3 reads CSVDRGTGELFF. The CDR3 DNA is TGCAGCGTTGACCGAGGTACCGGGGAGCTGTTTTTT.

The chain is built from TRBV7-3 and TRBJ2-1; 7 nucleotides align to TRBD1. There are 15 residues in the CDR3. Germline lookup yields CDR1 SGHTA and CDR2 FQGTGA. Germline trimming cut 4 bases from V and 6 bases from J; bases unmatched to any gene: 9. The DNA for the CDR3 is TGTGCCAGCAGCTCCCTGACAGGGCGTAGCAATGAGCAGTTCTTC. Amino acid sequence: CASSSLTGRSNEQFF.

The CDR3 spells CASSLRQGWNYGYTF. In DNA form, the CDR3 reads TGTGCCAGCAGCCTTAGACAGGGGTGGAACTATGGCTACACCTTC. The V gene is TRBV14, the J gene TRBJ1-2, with 8 bases lining up with TRBD1. Germline assignment: CDR1 SGHDN and CDR2 FVKESK. There are 15 residues in the CDR3. V lost 4 bases to trimming and J lost 2 bases; unmatched junction nucleotides: 6. The whole variable domain, filled in from reference TRBV14 and TRBJ1-2, reads EAGVTQFPSHSVIEKGQTVTLRCDPISGHDNLYWYRRVMGKEIKFLLHFVKESKQDESGMPNNRFLAERTGGTYSTLKVQPAELEDSGVYFCASSLRQGWNYGYTFGSGTRLTVV.